Listed below are T cell receptor beta chains from one sample, sequenced in a study of blood T cells in healthy people across ages. TCRdb reprocessed the 5' RACE reads via MiXCR and lists one record per CDR3 protein. The sample carries 1.5 million to 2 million distinct CDR3 sequences, less than 50% recorded once. The sample taken for sequencing was blood. These receptors originate from a woman aged 40 to 50 in good health. CDR3s include the opening cysteine and the closing phenylalanine or tryptophan. A D gene is named only where the DNA matches it firmly. Some rows have no size entry. The others give once, few or many, or a class for an expanded clone.

d_call,cdr3_length,clone_size,v_call,j_call,cdr3_nt,cdr3_aa
.,12,few,TRBV5-1,TRBJ2-1,TGCGCCAGCTTCACTAGTTCCAATGAGCAGTTCTTC,CASFTSSNEQFF
.,14,few,TRBV5-1,TRBJ2-7,TGCGCCAGCAGCTTTGACAGCCGATCCTACGAGCAGTACTTC,CASSFDSRSYEQYF
TRBD1,16,few,TRBV2,TRBJ2-7,TGTGCCAGCAGTCCCAAGGGGACAGGGAACTTCTACGAGCAGTACTTC,CASSPKGTGNFYEQYF
.,14,.,TRBV13,TRBJ2-5,TGTGCCAGCAGCCCAGTGGCTAGCTTCGAGACCCAGTACTTC,CASSPVASFETQYF
.,15,few,TRBV4-3,TRBJ2-3,TGCGCCAGCAGCCAAGAAGGCCGCCCGTGGGATACGCAGTATTTT,CASSQEGRPWDTQYF
.,11,.,TRBV29-1,TRBJ1-2,TGCAGCGTTGAGGGCAGGGAAGGCTACACCTTC,CSVEGREGYTF
.,14,many,TRBV7-2,TRBJ2-3,TGTGCCAGCAGCTTAGTTACCTACACAGATACGCAGTATTTT,CASSLVTYTDTQYF
.,15,.,TRBV7-2,TRBJ1-6,TGTGCCAGCAGCTTAGAAGACCAGTTTAATTCACCCCTCCACTTT,CASSLEDQFNSPLHF
.,15,few,TRBV12-3/TRBV12-4,TRBJ1-4,TGTGCCAGCAGTTTAGCGATCCAGGAGAATGAAAAACTGTTTTTT,CASSLAIQENEKLFF
.,15,few,TRBV4-3,TRBJ2-7,TGCGCCAGCAGCCAAGAACCGGGTTCGGGCTACGAGCAGTACTTC,CASSQEPGSGYEQYF
.,14,few,TRBV18,TRBJ2-3,TGTGCCAGCTCACCACACGCTGGAGCAGATACGCAGTATTTT,CASSPHAGADTQYF
.,13,.,TRBV4-3,TRBJ2-5,TGCGCCAGCAGCCTTGGGGCCTCCCCAGCCAAGTACTTC,CASSLGASPAKYF
.,14,few,TRBV28,TRBJ1-4,TGTGCCAGCAGTTTGAGCTTACCCAGTGAAAAACTGTTTTTT,CASSLSLPSEKLFF
.,14,.,TRBV18,TRBJ2-5,TGTGCCAGCTCACCCCGACAAAAACAAGAGACCCAGTACTTC,CASSPRQKQETQYF
.,14,.,TRBV2,TRBJ1-1,TGTGCCAGCAGCGAAACAGGGTTTTACACTGAAGCTTTCTTT,CASSETGFYTEAFF
.,15,.,TRBV2,TRBJ2-1,TGTGCCAGCAGGGCAGACTATTTTCCATACAATGAGCAGTTCTTC,CASRADYFPYNEQFF
TRBD1,14,.,TRBV6-2/TRBV6-3,TRBJ2-3,TGTGCCAGCAGAAACAGGGGCCTGGCAGATACGCAGTATTTT,CASRNRGLADTQYF
TRBD1,16,.,TRBV20-1,TRBJ1-6,TGCAGTGCTTCCTCGACAGGGAGCTCCTATAATTCACCCCTCCACTTT,CSASSTGSSYNSPLHF
TRBD1,13,.,TRBV24-1,TRBJ2-5,TGTGCCACCACCGACAGGGGAGGAGAGACCCAGTACTTC,CATTDRGGETQYF
.,11,many,TRBV7-9,TRBJ2-7,TGTGCCACAGGGGTGTCCTACGAGCAGTACTTC,CATGVSYEQYF
.,13,.,TRBV4-3,TRBJ1-6,TGCGCCAGCAGCCAAGAGACCACTTCACCCCTCCACTTT,CASSQETTSPLHF
TRBD1,11,many,TRBV29-1,TRBJ1-2,TGCAGCGCCGAGGGGGCGGGGGGCTACACCTTC,CSAEGAGGYTF
TRBD2,16,.,TRBV4-2,TRBJ2-7,TGTGCCAGCAGCCAAGCGAGCGGGGGGAGCTCCTACGAGCAGTACTTC,CASSQASGGSSYEQYF
.,15,few,TRBV25-1,TRBJ2-7,TGTGCCAGCAGGGCCGGGACAACTGGTTCCTACGAGCAGTACTTC,CASRAGTTGSYEQYF
.,15,.,TRBV7-3,TRBJ1-1,TGTGCCAGCAGCTTATTAGGGTTGGGGAACACTGAAGCTTTCTTT,CASSLLGLGNTEAFF
.,14,.,TRBV6-2/TRBV6-3,TRBJ2-3,TGTGCCAGCAGGTTCCTTTACAGCACAGATACGCAGTATTTT,CASRFLYSTDTQYF
.,13,few,TRBV5-5,TRBJ2-1,TGTGCCAGCAGCTTCCAGGGGCTTGGGGAGCAGTTCTTC,CASSFQGLGEQFF
.,15,.,TRBV4-3,TRBJ2-5,TGCGCCGGCAGCCAAGGAGCCGCTACGCGAGAGACCCAGTACTTC,CAGSQGAATRETQYF
TRBD1,14,many,TRBV28,TRBJ2-7,TGTGCCAGCAGTCTCAGGGGGCTCTCCTACGAGCAGTACTTC,CASSLRGLSYEQYF